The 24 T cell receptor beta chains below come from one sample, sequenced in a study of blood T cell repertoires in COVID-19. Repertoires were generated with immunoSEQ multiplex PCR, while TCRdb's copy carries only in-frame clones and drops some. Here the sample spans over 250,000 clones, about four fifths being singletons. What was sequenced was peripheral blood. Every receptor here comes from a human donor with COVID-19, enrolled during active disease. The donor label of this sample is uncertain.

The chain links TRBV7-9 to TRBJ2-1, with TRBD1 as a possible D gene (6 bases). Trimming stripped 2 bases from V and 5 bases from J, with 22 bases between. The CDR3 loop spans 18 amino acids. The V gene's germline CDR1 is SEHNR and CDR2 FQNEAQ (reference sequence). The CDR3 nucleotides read TGTGCCAGCAGCTTAAACTACTATACCCAGGGGAAAAACAATGAGCAGTTCTTC. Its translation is CASSLNYYTQGKNNEQFF.

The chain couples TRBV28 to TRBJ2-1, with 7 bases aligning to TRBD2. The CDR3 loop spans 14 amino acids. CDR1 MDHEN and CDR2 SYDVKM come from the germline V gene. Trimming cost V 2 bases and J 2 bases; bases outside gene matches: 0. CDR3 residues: CASSLRGAYNEQFF. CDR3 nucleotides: TGTGCCAGCAGTTTACGGGGGGCCTACAATGAGCAGTTCTTC.

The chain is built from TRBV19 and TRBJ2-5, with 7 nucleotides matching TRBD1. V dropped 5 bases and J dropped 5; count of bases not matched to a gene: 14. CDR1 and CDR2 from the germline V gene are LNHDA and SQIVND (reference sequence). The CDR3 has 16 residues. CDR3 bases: TGTGCCAGTAGTCCCCCCCCTAGACAGGGAGTGGAGACCCAGTACTTC. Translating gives CASSPPPRQGVETQYF. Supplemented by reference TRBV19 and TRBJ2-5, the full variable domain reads DGGITQSPKYLFRKEGQNVTLSCEQNLNHDAMYWYRQDPGQGLRLIYYSQIVNDFQKGDIAEGYSVSREKKESFPLTVTSAQKNPTAFYLCASSPPPRQGVETQYFGPGTRLLVL.

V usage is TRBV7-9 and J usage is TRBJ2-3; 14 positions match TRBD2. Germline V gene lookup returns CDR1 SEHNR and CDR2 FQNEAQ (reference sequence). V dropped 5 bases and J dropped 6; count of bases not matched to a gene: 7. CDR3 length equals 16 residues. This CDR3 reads CASSRWGLAGEDTQYF. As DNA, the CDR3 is TGTGCCAGCAGCCGATGGGGACTAGCGGGAGAGGATACGCAGTATTTT.

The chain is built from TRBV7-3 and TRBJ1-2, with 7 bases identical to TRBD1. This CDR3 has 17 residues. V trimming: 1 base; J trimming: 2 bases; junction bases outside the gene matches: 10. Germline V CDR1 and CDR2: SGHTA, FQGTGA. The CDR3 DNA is TGTGCCAGCAGCTTAAATTCTTGGCAGGGGGAGAACTATGGCTACACCTTC. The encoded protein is CASSLNSWQGENYGYTF.

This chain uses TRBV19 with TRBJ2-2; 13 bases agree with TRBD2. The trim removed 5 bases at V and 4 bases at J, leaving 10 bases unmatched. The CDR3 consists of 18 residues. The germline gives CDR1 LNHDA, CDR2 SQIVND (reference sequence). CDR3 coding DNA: TGTGCCAGTAGTGACGCCGGACTAGCGGGAGTCCGCACCGGGGAGCTGTTTTTT. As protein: CASSDAGLAGVRTGELFF.

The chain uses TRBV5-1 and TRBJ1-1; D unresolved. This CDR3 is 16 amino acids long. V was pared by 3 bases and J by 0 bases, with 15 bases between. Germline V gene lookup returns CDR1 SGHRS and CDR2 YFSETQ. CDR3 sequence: CASSSGETSMNTEAFF. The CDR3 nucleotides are TGCGCCAGCAGCTCCGGGGAAACGTCAATGAACACTGAAGCTTTCTTT.

The CDR3 bases are TGTGCCAGTAGTATAGGGCCATACACCGGGGAGCTGTTTTTT. Translation: CASSIGPYTGELFF. The genes are TRBV19 and TRBJ2-2; D is unclear. CDR1 and CDR2 (germline): LNHDA, SQIVND (reference sequence). Trimming cost V 1 base and J 3 bases, with 6 bases left between them. The length of the CDR3 is 14 residues.

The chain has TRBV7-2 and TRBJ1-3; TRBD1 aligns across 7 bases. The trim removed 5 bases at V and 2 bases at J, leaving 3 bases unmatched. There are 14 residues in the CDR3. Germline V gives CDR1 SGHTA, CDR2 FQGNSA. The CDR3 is CASSPQGAGNTIYF. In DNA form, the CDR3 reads TGTGCCAGCAGCCCCCAGGGGGCTGGAAACACCATATATTTT.

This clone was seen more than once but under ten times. CDR3 sequence (DNA): TGTGCCAGCAGTTACTCGAGTGGGGGGGCAGGAGATACGCAGTATTTT. It codes for CASSYSSGGAGDTQYF. The rearrangement uses TRBV6-5 and TRBJ2-3; D is perhaps TRBD2 (7 bases). V lost 0 bases, J lost 5 bases, and 15 bases lay in between. From germline, CDR1 is MNHEY and CDR2 SVGAGI. This CDR3 is 16 amino acids long.

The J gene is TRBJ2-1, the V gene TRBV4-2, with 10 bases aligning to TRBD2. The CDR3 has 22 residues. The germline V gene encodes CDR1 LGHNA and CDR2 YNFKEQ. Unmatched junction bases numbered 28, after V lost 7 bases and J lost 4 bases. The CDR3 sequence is CASTDRQGSSGRAGRVYNEQFF. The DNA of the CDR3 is TGTGCCAGCACCGATCGGCAGGGATCTAGCGGGAGAGCCGGGAGGGTTTACAATGAGCAGTTCTTC.

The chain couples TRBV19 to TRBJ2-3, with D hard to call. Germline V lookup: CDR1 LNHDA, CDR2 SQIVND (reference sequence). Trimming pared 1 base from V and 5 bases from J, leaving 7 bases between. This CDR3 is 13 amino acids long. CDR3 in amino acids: CASSIVAQDTQYF. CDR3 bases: TGTGCCAGTAGTATAGTTGCGCAAGATACGCAGTATTTT. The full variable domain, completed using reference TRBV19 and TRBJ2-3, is DGGITQSPKYLFRKEGQNVTLSCEQNLNHDAMYWYRQDPGQGLRLIYYSQIVNDFQKGDIAEGYSVSREKKESFPLTVTSAQKNPTAFYLCASSIVAQDTQYFGPGTRLTVL.

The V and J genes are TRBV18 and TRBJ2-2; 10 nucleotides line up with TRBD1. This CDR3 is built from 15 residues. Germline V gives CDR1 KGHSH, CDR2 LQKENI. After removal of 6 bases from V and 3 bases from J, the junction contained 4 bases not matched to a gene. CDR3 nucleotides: TGTGCCAGCTCGAGAGGACAGGGGGACACCGGGGAGCTGTTTTTT. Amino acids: CASSRGQGDTGELFF.

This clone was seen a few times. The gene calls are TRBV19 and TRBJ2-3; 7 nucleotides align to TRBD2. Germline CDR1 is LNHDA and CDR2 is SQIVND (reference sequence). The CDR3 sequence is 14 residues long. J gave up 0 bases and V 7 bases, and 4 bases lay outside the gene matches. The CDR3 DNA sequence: TGTGCCAGTACCCCTAGCGGTAGCACAGATACGCAGTATTTT. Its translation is CASTPSGSTDTQYF.

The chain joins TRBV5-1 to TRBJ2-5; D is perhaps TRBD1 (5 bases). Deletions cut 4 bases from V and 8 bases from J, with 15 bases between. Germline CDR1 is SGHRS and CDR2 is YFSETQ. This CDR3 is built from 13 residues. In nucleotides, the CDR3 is TGCGCCAGCAGCAGTACCTCTCAGGGAACCCAGTACTTC. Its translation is CASSSTSQGTQYF.

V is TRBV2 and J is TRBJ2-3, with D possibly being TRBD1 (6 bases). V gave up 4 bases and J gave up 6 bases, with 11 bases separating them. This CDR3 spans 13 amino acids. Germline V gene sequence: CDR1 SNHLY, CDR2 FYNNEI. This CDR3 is CASSVSGADTQYF. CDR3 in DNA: TGTGCCAGCAGTGTGTCAGGGGCCGATACGCAGTATTTT.

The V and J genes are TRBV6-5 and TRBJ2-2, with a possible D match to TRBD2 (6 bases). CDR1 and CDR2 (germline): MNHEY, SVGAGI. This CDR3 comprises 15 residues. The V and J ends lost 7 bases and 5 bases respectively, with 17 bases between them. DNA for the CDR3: TGTGCCAGCACGATGACCGCGGGGCCGACCGGGGAGCTGTTTTTT. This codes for CASTMTAGPTGELFF.

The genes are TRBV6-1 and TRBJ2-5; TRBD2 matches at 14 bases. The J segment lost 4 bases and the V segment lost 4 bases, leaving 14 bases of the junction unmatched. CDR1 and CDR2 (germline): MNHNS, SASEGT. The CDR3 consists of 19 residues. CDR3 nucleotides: TGTGCCAGCAGTGCCCTGTCCCGGGGACTAGCGGGAGTGGGAGAGACCCAGTACTTC. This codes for CASSALSRGLAGVGETQYF.

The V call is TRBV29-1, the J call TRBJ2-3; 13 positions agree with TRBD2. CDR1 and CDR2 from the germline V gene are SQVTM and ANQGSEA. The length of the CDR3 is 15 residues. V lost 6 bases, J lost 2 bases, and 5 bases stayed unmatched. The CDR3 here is CSVTGLAGLTDTQYF. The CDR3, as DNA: TGCAGCGTCACGGGACTAGCGGGACTCACAGATACGCAGTATTTT.

The CDR3 coding sequence is TGTGCCACCAGACAGGGAGCTAACTATGGCTACACCTTC. Residues: CATRQGANYGYTF. V gene TRBV6-5 combines with J gene TRBJ1-2; 7 nucleotides align to TRBD1. Germline V gene lookup returns CDR1 MNHEY and CDR2 SVGAGI. CDR3 length equals 13 residues. With V trimmed by 10 bases and J by 0 bases, 5 bases remained unmatched.

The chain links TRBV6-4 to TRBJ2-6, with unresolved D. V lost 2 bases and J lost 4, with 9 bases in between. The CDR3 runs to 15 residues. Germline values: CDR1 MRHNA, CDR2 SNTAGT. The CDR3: CASSDRSTGANVLTF. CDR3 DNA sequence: TGTGCCAGCAGTGACAGGAGTACCGGGGCCAACGTCCTGACTTTC.

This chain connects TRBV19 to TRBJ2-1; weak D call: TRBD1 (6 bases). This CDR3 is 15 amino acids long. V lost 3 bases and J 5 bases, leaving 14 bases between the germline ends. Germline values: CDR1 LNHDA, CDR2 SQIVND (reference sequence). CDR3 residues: CASSIVGAPNNEQFF. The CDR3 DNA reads TGTGCCAGTAGTATCGTGGGGGCGCCGAACAATGAGCAGTTCTTC.

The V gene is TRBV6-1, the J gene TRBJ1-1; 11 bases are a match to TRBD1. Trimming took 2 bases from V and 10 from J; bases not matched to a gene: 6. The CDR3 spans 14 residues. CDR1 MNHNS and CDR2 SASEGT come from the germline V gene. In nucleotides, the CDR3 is TGTGCCAGCAGTGAAAGGGGACAGGGGGATAGAGCTTTCTTT. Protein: CASSERGQGDRAFF.

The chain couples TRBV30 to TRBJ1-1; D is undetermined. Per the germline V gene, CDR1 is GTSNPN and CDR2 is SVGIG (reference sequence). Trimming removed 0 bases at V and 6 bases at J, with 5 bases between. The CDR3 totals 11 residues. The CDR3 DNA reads TGTGCCTGGAGTGTCATCCCTGAAGCTTTCTTT. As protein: CAWSVIPEAFF.